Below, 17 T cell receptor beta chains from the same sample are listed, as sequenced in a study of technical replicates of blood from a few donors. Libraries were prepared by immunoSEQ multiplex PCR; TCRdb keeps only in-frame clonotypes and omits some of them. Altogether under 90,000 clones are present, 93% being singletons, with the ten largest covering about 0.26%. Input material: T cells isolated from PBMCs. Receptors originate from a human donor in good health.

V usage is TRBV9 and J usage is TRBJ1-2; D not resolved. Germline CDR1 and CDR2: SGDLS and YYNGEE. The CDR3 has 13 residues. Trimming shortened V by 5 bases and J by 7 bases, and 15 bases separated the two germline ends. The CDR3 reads CASSAGEGSGYTF. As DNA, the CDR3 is TGTGCCAGCAGTGCCGGGGAGGGCAGTGGCTACACCTTC.

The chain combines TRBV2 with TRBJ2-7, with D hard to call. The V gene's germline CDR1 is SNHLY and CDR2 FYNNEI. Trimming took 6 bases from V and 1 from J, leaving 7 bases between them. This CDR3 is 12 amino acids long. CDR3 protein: CASSRQSYEQYF. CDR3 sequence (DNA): TGTGCCAGCAGCAGACAATCCTACGAGCAGTACTTC.

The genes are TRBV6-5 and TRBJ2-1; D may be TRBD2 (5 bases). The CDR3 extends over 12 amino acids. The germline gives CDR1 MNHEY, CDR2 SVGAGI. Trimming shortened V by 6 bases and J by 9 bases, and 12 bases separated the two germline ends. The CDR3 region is CASRILESEQFF. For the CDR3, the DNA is TGTGCCAGCAGGATACTAGAATCTGAGCAGTTCTTC.

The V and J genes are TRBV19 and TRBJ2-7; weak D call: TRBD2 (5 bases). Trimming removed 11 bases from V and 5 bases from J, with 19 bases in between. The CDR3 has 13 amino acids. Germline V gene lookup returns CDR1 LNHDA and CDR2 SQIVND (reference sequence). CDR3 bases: TGTGCCCACCTGTTGGTAGGGAGCGACGAGCAGTACTTC. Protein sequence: CAHLLVGSDEQYF.

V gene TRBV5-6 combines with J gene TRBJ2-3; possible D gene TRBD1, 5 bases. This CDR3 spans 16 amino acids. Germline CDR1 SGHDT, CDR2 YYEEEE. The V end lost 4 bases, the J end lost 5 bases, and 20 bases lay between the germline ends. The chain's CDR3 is CASSPYMGRERDTQYF. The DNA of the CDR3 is TGTGCCAGCAGCCCTTATATGGGGCGAGAAAGAGATACGCAGTATTTT. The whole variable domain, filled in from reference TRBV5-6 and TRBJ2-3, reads DAGVTQSPTHLIKTRGQQVTLRCSPKSGHDTVSWYQQALGQGPQFIFQYYEEEERQRGNFPDRFSGHQFPNYSSELNVNALLLGDSALYLCASSPYMGRERDTQYFGPGTRLTVL.

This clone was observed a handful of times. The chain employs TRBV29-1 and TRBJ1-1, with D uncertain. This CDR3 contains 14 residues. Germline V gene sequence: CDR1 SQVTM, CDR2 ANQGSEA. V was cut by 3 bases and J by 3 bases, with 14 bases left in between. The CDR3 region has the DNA TGCAGCGTTGAGGAGGGCTTTTGGGACACTGAAGCTTTCTTT. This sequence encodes CSVEEGFWDTEAFF.

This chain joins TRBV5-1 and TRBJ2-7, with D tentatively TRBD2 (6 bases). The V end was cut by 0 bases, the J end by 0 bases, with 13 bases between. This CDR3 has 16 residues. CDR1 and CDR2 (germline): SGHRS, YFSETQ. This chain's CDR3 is CASSLELYGSSYEQYF. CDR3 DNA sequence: TGCGCCAGCAGCTTGGAATTGTACGGGAGCTCCTACGAGCAGTACTTC.

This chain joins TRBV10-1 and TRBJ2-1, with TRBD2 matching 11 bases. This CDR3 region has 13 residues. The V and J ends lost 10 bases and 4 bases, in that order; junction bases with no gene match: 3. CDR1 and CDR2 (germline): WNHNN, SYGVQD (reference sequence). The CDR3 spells CATGTSGYNEQFF. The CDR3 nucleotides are TGCGCCACCGGGACTAGCGGATACAATGAGCAGTTCTTC.

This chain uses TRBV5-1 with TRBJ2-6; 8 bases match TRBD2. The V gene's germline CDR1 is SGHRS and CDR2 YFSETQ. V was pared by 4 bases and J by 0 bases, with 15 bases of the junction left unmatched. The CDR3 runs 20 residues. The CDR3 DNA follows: TGCGCCAGCAGCCGGGCAGGTCGAGCGGGAGAATTCTCTGGGGCCAACGTCCTGACTTTC. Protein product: CASSRAGRAGEFSGANVLTF.

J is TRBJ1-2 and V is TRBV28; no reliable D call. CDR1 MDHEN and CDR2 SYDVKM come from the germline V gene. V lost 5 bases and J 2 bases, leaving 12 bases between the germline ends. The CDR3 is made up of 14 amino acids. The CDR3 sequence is CASSLDTPNYGYTF. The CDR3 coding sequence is TGTGCCAGCAGTCTCGACACCCCCAACTATGGCTACACCTTC.

The CDR3 region has the DNA TGTGCCAGCAGTTTACGGAGGACTAATGAAAAACTGTTTTTT. It encodes CASSLRRTNEKLFF. V usage is TRBV28 and J usage is TRBJ1-4; no definite D call. The length of the CDR3 is 14 residues. The germline V and J ends were trimmed by 2 bases and 2 bases, with 6 bases remaining between them. Germline V gives CDR1 MDHEN, CDR2 SYDVKM.

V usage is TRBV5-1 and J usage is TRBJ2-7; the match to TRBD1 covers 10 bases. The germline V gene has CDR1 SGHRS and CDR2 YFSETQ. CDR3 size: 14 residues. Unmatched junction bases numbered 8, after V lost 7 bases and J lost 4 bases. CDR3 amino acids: CASGVGTGAYEQYF. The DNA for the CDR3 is TGCGCCAGCGGGGTCGGGACAGGGGCTTACGAGCAGTACTTC.

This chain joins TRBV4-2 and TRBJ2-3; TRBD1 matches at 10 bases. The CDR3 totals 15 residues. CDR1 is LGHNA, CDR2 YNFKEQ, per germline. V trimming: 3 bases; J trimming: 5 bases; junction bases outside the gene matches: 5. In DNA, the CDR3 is TGTGCCAGCAGCCACGGGACAGGGGAGATAGATACGCAGTATTTT. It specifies CASSHGTGEIDTQYF.

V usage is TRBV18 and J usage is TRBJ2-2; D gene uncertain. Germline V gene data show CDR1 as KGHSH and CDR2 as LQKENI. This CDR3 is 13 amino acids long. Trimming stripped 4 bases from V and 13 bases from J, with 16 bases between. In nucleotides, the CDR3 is TGTGCCAGCTCACTTGGAGCTAGTAAATGGCTGTTTTTT. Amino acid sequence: CASSLGASKWLFF.

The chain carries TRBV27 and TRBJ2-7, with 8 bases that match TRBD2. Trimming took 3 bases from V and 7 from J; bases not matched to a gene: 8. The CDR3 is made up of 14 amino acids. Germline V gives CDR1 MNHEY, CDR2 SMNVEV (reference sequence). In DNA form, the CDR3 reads TGTGCCAGCAGTTTTGCGGGAGGCCCAGGGGAGCAGTACTTC. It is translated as CASSFAGGPGEQYF.

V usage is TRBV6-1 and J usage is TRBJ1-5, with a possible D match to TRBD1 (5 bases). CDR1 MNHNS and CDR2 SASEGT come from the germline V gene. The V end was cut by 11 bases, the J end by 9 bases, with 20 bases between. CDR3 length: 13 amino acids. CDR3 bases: TGTGCCGCGCAAGTGGTGGGGGGACGGCCCCAGCATTTT. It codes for CAAQVVGGRPQHF.

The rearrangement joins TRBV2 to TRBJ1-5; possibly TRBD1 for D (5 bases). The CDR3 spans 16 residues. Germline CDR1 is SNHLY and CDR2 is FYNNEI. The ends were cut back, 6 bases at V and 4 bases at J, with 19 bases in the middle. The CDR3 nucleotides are TGTGCCAGCAGGCTCAGGGAATTTCCGCTGAATCAGCCCCAGCATTTT. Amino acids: CASRLREFPLNQPQHF.